Listed below are T cell receptor beta chains from one sample, sequenced in a study of OX40 agonist ivuxolimab in advanced cancers. Profiling relied on immunoSEQ multiplex PCR, and the TCRdb table lists in-frame clones only, not all of them. The sample holds tens of thousands of clones; 90% are singletons and the top ten take around 0.33%. The sample was CD4+ or CD8+ T cells sorted from blood, taken in a trial of the OX40 agonist ivuxolimab. The receptor set was obtained from an adult with an advanced solid tumor such as melanoma, head and neck, liver or kidney cancer. CDR3s include the opening cysteine and the closing phenylalanine or tryptophan. The D gene is left open where the match is weak. Clone size, where shown, is once, few, many, or a class for clones that have expanded.

d_call: NA; v_call: TRBV14; j_call: TRBJ2-1; cdr3_length: 16; clone_size: NA; cdr3_aa: CASSQLTGGYNNEQFF; cdr3_nt: TGTGCCAGCAGCCAACTGACAGGAGGCTATAACAATGAGCAGTTCTTC
d_call: NA; v_call: TRBV18; j_call: TRBJ2-2; cdr3_length: 14; clone_size: NA; cdr3_aa: CASFRDINTGELFF; cdr3_nt: TGTGCCAGCTTCCGGGACATTAACACCGGGGAGCTGTTTTTT
d_call: NA; v_call: TRBV14; j_call: TRBJ1-6; cdr3_length: 15; clone_size: few; cdr3_aa: CASSQEVGTYSPLHF; cdr3_nt: TGTGCCAGCAGCCAAGAGGTGGGGACGTATTCACCCCTCCACTTT
d_call: TRBD1; v_call: TRBV7-2; j_call: TRBJ1-4; cdr3_length: 18; clone_size: few; cdr3_aa: CASSLGQGWEAANEKLFF; cdr3_nt: TGTGCCAGCAGCTTAGGACAGGGATGGGAGGCGGCTAATGAAAAACTGTTTTTT
d_call: TRBD1; v_call: TRBV18; j_call: TRBJ2-2; cdr3_length: 15; clone_size: NA; cdr3_aa: CASSTGGPNTGELFF; cdr3_nt: TGTGCCAGCTCAACAGGGGGCCCGAACACCGGGGAGCTGTTTTTT
d_call: NA; v_call: TRBV6-1; j_call: TRBJ1-4; cdr3_length: 14; clone_size: NA; cdr3_aa: CASSSAGWDEKLFF; cdr3_nt: TGTGCCAGCAGTTCCGCCGGCTGGGATGAAAAACTGTTTTTT
d_call: NA; v_call: TRBV18; j_call: TRBJ2-7; cdr3_length: 16; clone_size: NA; cdr3_aa: CASSPRAGSNSYEQYF; cdr3_nt: TGTGCCAGCTCACCACGGGCGGGCTCAAATTCCTACGAGCAGTACTTC
d_call: NA; v_call: TRBV19; j_call: TRBJ1-6; cdr3_length: 15; clone_size: NA; cdr3_aa: CASSISAGLGSPLHF; cdr3_nt: TGTGCCAGTAGTATATCGGCGGGTTTAGGTTCACCCCTCCACTTT
d_call: NA; v_call: TRBV21-1; j_call: TRBJ2-5; cdr3_length: 17; clone_size: NA; cdr3_aa: CASSNSELAGGEETQYF; cdr3_nt: TGTGCCAGCAGCAACTCCGAACTAGCGGGGGGAGAAGAGACCCAGTACTTC
d_call: TRBD1; v_call: TRBV5-6; j_call: TRBJ2-7; cdr3_length: 15; clone_size: NA; cdr3_aa: CASSPRGQTHVGQYF; cdr3_nt: TGTGCCAGCAGCCCGAGGGGACAGACCCATGTAGGGCAGTACTTC
d_call: TRBD2; v_call: TRBV10-3; j_call: TRBJ2-3; cdr3_length: 15; clone_size: NA; cdr3_aa: CAIRGTSGGIDTQYF; cdr3_nt: TGTGCCATCAGGGGGACTAGCGGGGGAATAGATACGCAGTATTTT
d_call: NA; v_call: TRBV6-6; j_call: TRBJ1-1; cdr3_length: 13; clone_size: NA; cdr3_aa: CASSYSSNTEAFF; cdr3_nt: TGTGCCAGCAGTTACTCGTCAAACACTGAAGCTTTCTTT
d_call: TRBD1; v_call: TRBV6-5; j_call: TRBJ1-1; cdr3_length: 12; clone_size: NA; cdr3_aa: CASSQTTGGAFF; cdr3_nt: TGTGCCAGCAGCCAGACCACAGGGGGAGCTTTCTTT
d_call: NA; v_call: TRBV10-1; j_call: TRBJ1-1; cdr3_length: 13; clone_size: NA; cdr3_aa: CASSPDSNTEAFF; cdr3_nt: TGCGCCAGCAGTCCTGACAGCAACACTGAAGCTTTCTTT
d_call: TRBD1; v_call: TRBV18; j_call: TRBJ1-1; cdr3_length: 16; clone_size: NA; cdr3_aa: CASSPLGQGMNTEAFF; cdr3_nt: TGTGCCAGCTCACCACTAGGACAGGGGATGAACACTGAAGCTTTCTTT
d_call: NA; v_call: TRBV18; j_call: TRBJ2-6; cdr3_length: 20; clone_size: NA; cdr3_aa: CASSPQLIRDGVSGANVLTF; cdr3_nt: TGTGCCAGCTCACCCCAATTGATCCGGGATGGAGTATCTGGGGCCAACGTCCTGACTTTC
d_call: NA; v_call: TRBV6-5; j_call: TRBJ2-7; cdr3_length: 14; clone_size: NA; cdr3_aa: CASSSSPVENEQYF; cdr3_nt: TGTGCCAGCAGTAGTAGCCCCGTTGAAAACGAGCAGTACTTC
d_call: NA; v_call: TRBV5-5; j_call: TRBJ1-2; cdr3_length: 15; clone_size: NA; cdr3_aa: CASRTQEGMNYGYTF; cdr3_nt: TGTGCCAGCAGGACCCAAGAGGGTATGAACTATGGCTACACCTTC
d_call: TRBD1; v_call: TRBV2; j_call: TRBJ2-3; cdr3_length: 14; clone_size: NA; cdr3_aa: CASSDDRVMDTQYF; cdr3_nt: TGTGCCAGCAGTGATGACAGGGTTATGGATACGCAGTATTTT
d_call: NA; v_call: TRBV6-5; j_call: TRBJ1-5; cdr3_length: 15; clone_size: NA; cdr3_aa: CASSYSRGSGQPQHF; cdr3_nt: TGTGCCAGCAGTTACTCGAGAGGGTCTGGGCAGCCCCAGCATTTT
d_call: NA; v_call: TRBV5-1; j_call: TRBJ2-3; cdr3_length: 13; clone_size: NA; cdr3_aa: CASSFEGSPTQYF; cdr3_nt: TGCGCCAGCAGCTTTGAAGGGTCCCCGACGCAGTATTTT
d_call: NA; v_call: TRBV5-1; j_call: TRBJ1-1; cdr3_length: 16; clone_size: NA; cdr3_aa: CASSLERGAMNTEAFF; cdr3_nt: TGCGCCAGCAGCTTGGAACGGGGGGCGATGAACACTGAAGCTTTCTTT
d_call: TRBD1; v_call: TRBV6-4; j_call: TRBJ2-3; cdr3_length: 15; clone_size: NA; cdr3_aa: CASSSRGQGTDTQYF; cdr3_nt: TGTGCCAGCAGTTCCCGGGGACAGGGCACAGATACGCAGTATTTT
d_call: NA; v_call: TRBV6-6; j_call: TRBJ1-5; cdr3_length: 15; clone_size: NA; cdr3_aa: CASSYRQQGDQPQHF; cdr3_nt: TGTGCCAGCAGTTATAGACAACAGGGCGATCAGCCCCAGCATTTT
d_call: NA; v_call: TRBV7-2; j_call: TRBJ1-1; cdr3_length: 13; clone_size: NA; cdr3_aa: CASSLAEGRRAFF; cdr3_nt: TGTGCCAGCAGCTTAGCTGAAGGGAGGCGGGCTTTCTTT
d_call: NA; v_call: TRBV6-1; j_call: TRBJ1-1; cdr3_length: 14; clone_size: NA; cdr3_aa: CASSLQGTNTEAFF; cdr3_nt: TGTGCCAGCAGTTTACAGGGTACGAACACTGAAGCTTTCTTT
d_call: NA; v_call: TRBV28; j_call: TRBJ1-2; cdr3_length: 15; clone_size: NA; cdr3_aa: CASSLIGTMNYGYTF; cdr3_nt: TGTGCCAGCAGTTTAATCGGAACAATGAACTATGGCTACACCTTC
d_call: NA; v_call: TRBV18; j_call: TRBJ1-1; cdr3_length: 14; clone_size: NA; cdr3_aa: CASSSTGKETEAFF; cdr3_nt: TGTGCCAGCTCATCTACAGGGAAGGAAACTGAAGCTTTCTTT
d_call: NA; v_call: TRBV5-4; j_call: TRBJ1-2; cdr3_length: 13; clone_size: NA; cdr3_aa: CASSRSEGYGYTF; cdr3_nt: TGTGCCAGCAGCAGGTCAGAAGGGTATGGCTACACCTTC
d_call: TRBD1; v_call: TRBV6-5; j_call: TRBJ1-4; cdr3_length: 15; clone_size: NA; cdr3_aa: CASSLGTGWREKLFF; cdr3_nt: TGTGCCAGCAGCCTGGGGACAGGGTGGCGAGAAAAACTGTTTTTT
d_call: NA; v_call: TRBV6-5; j_call: TRBJ2-5; cdr3_length: 14; clone_size: NA; cdr3_aa: CASRPRGAQETQYF; cdr3_nt: TGTGCCAGCAGACCCAGGGGGGCGCAGGAGACCCAGTACTTC
d_call: NA; v_call: TRBV29-1; j_call: TRBJ2-1; cdr3_length: 12; clone_size: NA; cdr3_aa: CSVAFGTPPQFF; cdr3_nt: TGCAGCGTCGCCTTCGGGACCCCTCCCCAGTTCTTC
d_call: NA; v_call: TRBV2; j_call: TRBJ2-3; cdr3_length: 13; clone_size: NA; cdr3_aa: CASTSASTDTQYF; cdr3_nt: TGTGCCAGCACTAGTGCTAGCACAGATACGCAGTATTTT